This T cell receptor beta chain was found in a study of T cell changes during pregnancy in multiple sclerosis. Here immunoSEQ multiplex PCR was the method, and the copy in TCRdb shows in-frame clones only, minus some. The data show 85,000 to 100,000 clones, 85% to 95% seen once. Trimming removed 2 bases from V and 3 bases from J; junction bases left unmatched: 3. This CDR3 has 15 amino acids. Germline V gives CDR1 SGHRS, CDR2 YFSETQ. This sequence was found in a female donor with multiple sclerosis, enrolled in a pregnancy study. V gene TRBV5-1 combines with J gene TRBJ2-7; 12 bases fit TRBD2. The sequenced sample was peripheral blood, obtained after pregnancy. The CDR3 protein is CASSFRLAGVYEQYF. The CDR3 nucleotides read TGCGCCAGCAGCTTCCGACTAGCGGGAGTCTACGAGCAGTACTTC.